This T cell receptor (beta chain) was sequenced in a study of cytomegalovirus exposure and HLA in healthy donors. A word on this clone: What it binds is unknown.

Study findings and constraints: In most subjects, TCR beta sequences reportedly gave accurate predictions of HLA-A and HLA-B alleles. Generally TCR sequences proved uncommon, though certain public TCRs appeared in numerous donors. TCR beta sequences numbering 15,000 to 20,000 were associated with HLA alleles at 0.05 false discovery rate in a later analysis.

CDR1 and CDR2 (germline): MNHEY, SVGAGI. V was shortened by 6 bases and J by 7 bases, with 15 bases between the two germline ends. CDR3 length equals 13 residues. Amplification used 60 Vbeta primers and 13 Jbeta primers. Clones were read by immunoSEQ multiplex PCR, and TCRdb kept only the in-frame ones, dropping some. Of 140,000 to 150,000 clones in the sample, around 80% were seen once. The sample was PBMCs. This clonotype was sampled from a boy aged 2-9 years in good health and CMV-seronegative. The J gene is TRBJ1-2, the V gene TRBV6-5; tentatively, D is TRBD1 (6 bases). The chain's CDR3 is CASSLQGGGGYTF. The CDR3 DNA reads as TGTGCCAGCAGCCTACAGGGCGGTGGTGGCTACACCTTC.